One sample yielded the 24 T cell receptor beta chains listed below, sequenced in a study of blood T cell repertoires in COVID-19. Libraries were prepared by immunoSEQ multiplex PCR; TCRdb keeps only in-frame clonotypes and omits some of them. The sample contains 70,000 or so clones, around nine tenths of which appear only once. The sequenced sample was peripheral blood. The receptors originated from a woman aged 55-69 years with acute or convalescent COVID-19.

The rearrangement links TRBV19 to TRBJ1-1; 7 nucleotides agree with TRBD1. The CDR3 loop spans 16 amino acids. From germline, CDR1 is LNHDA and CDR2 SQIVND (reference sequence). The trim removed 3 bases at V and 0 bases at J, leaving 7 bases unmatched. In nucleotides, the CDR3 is TGTGCCAGTAGTATCTCGGGACAGCTGATGAACACTGAAGCTTTCTTT. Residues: CASSISGQLMNTEAFF.

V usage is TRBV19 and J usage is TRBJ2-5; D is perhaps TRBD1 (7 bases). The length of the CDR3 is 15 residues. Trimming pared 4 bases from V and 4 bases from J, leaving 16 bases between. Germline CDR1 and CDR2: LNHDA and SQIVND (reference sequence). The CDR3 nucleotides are TGTGCCAGTAGTACAGGGGGAACGGGGGCAGAGACCCAGTACTTC. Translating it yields CASSTGGTGAETQYF.

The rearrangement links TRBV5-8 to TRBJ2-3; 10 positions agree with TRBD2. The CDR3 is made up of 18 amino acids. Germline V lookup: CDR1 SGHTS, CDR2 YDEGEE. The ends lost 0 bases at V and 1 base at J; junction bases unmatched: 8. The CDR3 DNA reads TGTGCCAGCAGCTTGGGGGTAGCGGGGGGCCGGGGCACAGATACGCAGTATTTT. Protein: CASSLGVAGGRGTDTQYF.

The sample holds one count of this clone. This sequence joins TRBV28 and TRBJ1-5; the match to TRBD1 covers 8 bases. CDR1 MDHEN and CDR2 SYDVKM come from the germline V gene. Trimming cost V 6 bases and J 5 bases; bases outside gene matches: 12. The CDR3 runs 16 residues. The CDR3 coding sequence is TGTGCCAGCAGGAAACCCACCGACAGGGGCTATCAGCCCCAGCATTTT. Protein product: CASRKPTDRGYQPQHF.

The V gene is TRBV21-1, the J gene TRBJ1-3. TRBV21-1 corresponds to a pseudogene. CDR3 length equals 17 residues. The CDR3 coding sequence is TGTGCCAGCAGCAAAGGCGAGGGTTCCGACTTCGGAAACACCATATATTTT. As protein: CASSKGEGSDFGNTIYF.

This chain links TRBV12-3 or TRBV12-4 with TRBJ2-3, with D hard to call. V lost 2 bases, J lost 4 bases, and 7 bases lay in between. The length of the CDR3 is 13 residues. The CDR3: CASSLLRADTQYF. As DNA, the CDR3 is TGTGCCAGCAGTTTACTCCGGGCAGATACGCAGTATTTT.

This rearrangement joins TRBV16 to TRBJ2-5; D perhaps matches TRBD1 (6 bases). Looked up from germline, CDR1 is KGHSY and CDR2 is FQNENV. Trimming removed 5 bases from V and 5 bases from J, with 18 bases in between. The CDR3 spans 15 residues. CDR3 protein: CASSADWGPSETQYF. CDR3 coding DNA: TGTGCCAGCAGCGCTGATTGGGGGCCTAGTGAGACCCAGTACTTC.

In DNA form, the CDR3 reads TGTGCCAGCAGCTTAACTAGCGGGGGTAGGATGACCGGGGAGCTGTTTTTT. It specifies CASSLTSGGRMTGELFF. The chain carries TRBV7-2 and TRBJ2-2; 11 nucleotides line up with TRBD2. V lost 2 bases to trimming and J lost 5 bases; unmatched junction nucleotides: 7. CDR1 and CDR2 from the germline V gene are SGHTA and FQGNSA. The CDR3 has 17 amino acids.

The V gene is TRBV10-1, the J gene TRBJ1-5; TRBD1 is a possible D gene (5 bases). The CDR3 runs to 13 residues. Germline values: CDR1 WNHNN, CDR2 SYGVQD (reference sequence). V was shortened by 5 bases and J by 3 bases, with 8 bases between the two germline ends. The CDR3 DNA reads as TGCGCCAGCAGTCAGGGTACCAATCAGCCCCAGCATTTT. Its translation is CASSQGTNQPQHF.

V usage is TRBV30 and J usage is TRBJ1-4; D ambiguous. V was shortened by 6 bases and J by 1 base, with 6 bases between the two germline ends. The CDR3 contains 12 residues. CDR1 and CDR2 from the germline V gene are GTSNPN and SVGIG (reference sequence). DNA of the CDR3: TGTGCCTGCGAGGGAACTAATGAAAAACTGTTTTTT. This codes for CACEGTNEKLFF.

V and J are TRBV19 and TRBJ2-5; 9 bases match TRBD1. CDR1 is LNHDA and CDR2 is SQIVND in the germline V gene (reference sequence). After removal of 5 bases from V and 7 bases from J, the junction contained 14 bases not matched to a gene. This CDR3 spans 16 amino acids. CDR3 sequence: CASSGQTGGGFVTQYF. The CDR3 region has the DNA TGTGCCAGTAGTGGGCAAACAGGGGGCGGTTTTGTGACCCAGTACTTC.

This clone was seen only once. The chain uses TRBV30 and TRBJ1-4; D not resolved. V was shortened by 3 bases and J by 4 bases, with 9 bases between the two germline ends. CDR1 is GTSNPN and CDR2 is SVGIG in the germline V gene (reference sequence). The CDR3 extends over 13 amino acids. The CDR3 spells CAWRKDNNEKLFF. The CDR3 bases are TGTGCCTGGAGAAAAGACAATAATGAAAAACTGTTTTTT.

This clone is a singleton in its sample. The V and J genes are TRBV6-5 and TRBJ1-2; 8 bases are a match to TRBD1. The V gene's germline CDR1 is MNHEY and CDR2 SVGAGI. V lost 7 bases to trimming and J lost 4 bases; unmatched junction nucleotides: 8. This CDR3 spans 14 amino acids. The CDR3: CASTSGGGFYGYTF. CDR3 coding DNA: TGTGCCAGCACTTCAGGGGGCGGTTTCTATGGCTACACCTTC.

The CDR3 sequence: CASSFIEGGQFTDTQYF. The DNA for the CDR3 is TGTGCCAGCAGCTTTATAGAGGGGGGACAGTTCACAGATACGCAGTATTTT. The rearrangement uses TRBV7-8 and TRBJ2-3; D is perhaps TRBD1 (7 bases). CDR1 and CDR2 (germline): SGHVS, FQNEAQ. The CDR3 loop spans 17 amino acids. V dropped 3 bases and J dropped 2 bases, with 18 bases sitting between them.

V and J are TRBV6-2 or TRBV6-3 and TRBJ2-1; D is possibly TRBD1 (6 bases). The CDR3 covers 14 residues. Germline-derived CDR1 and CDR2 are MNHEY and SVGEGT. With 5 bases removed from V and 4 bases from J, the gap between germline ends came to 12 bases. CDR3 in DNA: TGTGCCAGCAGTCGAGACGGACAGTACAATGAGCAGTTCTTC. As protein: CASSRDGQYNEQFF.

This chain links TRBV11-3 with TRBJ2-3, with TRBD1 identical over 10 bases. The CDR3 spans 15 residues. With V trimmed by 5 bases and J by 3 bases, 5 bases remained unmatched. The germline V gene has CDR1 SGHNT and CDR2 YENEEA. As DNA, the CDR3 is TGTGCCAGCAGCCTTGGGACAGGGGTGACAGATACGCAGTATTTT. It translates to CASSLGTGVTDTQYF.

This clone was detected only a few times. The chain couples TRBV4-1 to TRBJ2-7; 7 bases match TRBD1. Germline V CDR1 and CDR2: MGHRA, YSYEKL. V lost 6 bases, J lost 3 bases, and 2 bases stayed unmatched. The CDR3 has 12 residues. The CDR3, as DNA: TGCGCCAGCAGGGGGGACAGCTACGAGCAGTACTTC. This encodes CASRGDSYEQYF.

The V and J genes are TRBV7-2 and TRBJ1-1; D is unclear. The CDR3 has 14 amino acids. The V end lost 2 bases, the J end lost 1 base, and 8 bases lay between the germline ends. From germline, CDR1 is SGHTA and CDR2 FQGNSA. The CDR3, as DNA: TGTGCCAGCAGCTTATCGGGAGGGAACACTGAAGCTTTCTTT. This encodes CASSLSGGNTEAFF.

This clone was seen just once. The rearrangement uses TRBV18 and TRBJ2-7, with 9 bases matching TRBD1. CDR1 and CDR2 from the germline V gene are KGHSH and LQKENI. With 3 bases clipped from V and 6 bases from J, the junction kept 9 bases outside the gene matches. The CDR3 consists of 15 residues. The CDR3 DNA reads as TGTGCCAGCTCACCGGGACAGGGTTTTTCTCCCGAGCAGTACTTC. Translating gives CASSPGQGFSPEQYF.

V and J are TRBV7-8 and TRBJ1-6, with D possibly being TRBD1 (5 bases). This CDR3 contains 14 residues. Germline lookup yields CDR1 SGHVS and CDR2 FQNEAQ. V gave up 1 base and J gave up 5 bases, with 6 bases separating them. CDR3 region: CASSLEGNNSPLHF. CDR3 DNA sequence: TGTGCCAGCAGCTTAGAGGGGAATAATTCACCCCTCCACTTT.

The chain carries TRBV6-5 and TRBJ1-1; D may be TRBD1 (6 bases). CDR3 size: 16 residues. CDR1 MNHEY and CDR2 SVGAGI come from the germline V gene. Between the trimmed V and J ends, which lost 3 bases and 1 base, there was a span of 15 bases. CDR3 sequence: CASSYDQGLWNTEAFF. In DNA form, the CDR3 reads TGTGCCAGCAGTTATGACCAGGGGTTATGGAACACTGAAGCTTTCTTT.

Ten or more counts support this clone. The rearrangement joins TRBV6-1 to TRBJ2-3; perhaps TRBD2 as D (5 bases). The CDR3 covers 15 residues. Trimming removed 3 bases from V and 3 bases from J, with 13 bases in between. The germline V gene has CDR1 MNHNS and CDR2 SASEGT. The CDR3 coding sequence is TGTGCCAGCAGTGATTTAGGCGGGCCTACAGATACGCAGTATTTT. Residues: CASSDLGGPTDTQYF.

The CDR3 loop is CASVEGAGPSTDTQYF. CDR3 coding DNA: TGCGCCTCCGTGGAGGGGGCCGGCCCTAGCACAGATACGCAGTATTTT. This chain uses TRBV5-1 with TRBJ2-3, with D maybe TRBD1 (7 bases). Germline values: CDR1 SGHRS, CDR2 YFSETQ. Trimming left V 10 bases short and J 0 bases short, with 21 bases between. This CDR3 contains 16 residues.

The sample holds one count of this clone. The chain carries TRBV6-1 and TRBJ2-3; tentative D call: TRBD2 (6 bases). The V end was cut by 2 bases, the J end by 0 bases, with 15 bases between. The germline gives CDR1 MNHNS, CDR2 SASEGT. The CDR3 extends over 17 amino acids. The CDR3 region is CASSERNGGLSTDTQYF. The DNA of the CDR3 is TGTGCCAGCAGTGAACGGAACGGGGGACTTAGCACAGATACGCAGTATTTT.